This TCR beta chain was obtained from a study of cytotoxic CD8 clonotypes in ibrutinib-treated CLL (dated by TCRdb to the early 2020s). With regard to the full study: The cohort included about 15 treatment-naive and some twelve relapsed/refractory patients; some 18 were IGHV unmutated. An average of around 250,000 productive templates and 94,082 productive rearrangements was obtained per sample. Longitudinal samples were available for 26 of the 86 trial participants. Partial responses were observed in roughly 24 patients and complete responses in 2; after a median follow-up of 68 months, remission was maintained in 14 patients and progression was observed in roughly 12. Every remission and progressive disease sample was obtained while ibrutinib was still being received by the patients. Cryopreserved peripheral blood mononuclear cells were obtained before treatment, at response, and at either sustained remission or disease progression. The response samples were drawn at a median of approximately twelve months into treatment, with a range of roughly 6 to 40 months.

The time point tag for this specimen amounts to: progressive disease on ibrutinib. Approximately 2 micrograms of genomic DNA were extracted from cryopreserved PBMCs for TCR beta library preparation. High-throughput TCR beta sequencing was performed on longitudinal blood samples from CLL patients receiving ibrutinib monotherapy. The patients took part in an open-label, single-center phase 2 trial of ibrutinib monotherapy. On this clone: There is no known antigen for this receptor. No base qualities exist here, and no much larger clone lies one base off it.

A MiSeq instrument was used for deep resolution sequencing, which targeted depths ranging from 1 in 1 million up to 1 in 200,000 T cells, with coverage averaging 10x for each clonotype. TCR beta libraries were generated with the immunoSEQ hsTCRB Kit. Under the source paper's analysis protocol: Data were analyzed with ImmunoSEQ Data Assistant and ImmunoSEQ Analyzer, with V, D and J genes assigned per IMGT definitions. Clonality was computed as one minus normalized Shannon entropy of productive rearrangement frequencies, ranging from 0 to 1. Only overrepresented clonotypes making up at least 0.05% of each patient's repertoire were included in the public clonotype analysis. Thirteen age-matched healthy donor repertoires from immuneACCESS served as clonality controls. TCRdb holds this immuneACCESS table with in-frame rearrangements only. Some clones are missing; in checked studies, unresolved V genes explain under half, and the rest has no known cause. D and trimming come from the DNA, and the V and J calls and clone size come from that table. Recorded for this sample are 35,000 or so clones; about two thirds of them occurred a single time. Of the sample, roughly a sixth falls within the top ten clones.

Paper-wide results and their limitations: Public clonotypes were rare and either shrank or stayed stable during treatment, and the rise in clonality at ibrutinib response reflected expansion of private clonotypes. At ibrutinib response clonality went up, during sustained remission it held steady, and at progression it dropped back toward baseline. Baseline clonality was found to be higher than that of age-matched healthy donors and was strongly correlated with circulating CD8+ T-cell counts. Sustained-remission and progressing patients did not have matched sampling times, and lymph node repertoires were not examined.

The CDR3 starts with the cysteine, ends with the phenylalanine, and has 15 residues. The only DNA kept is the CDR3, 45 bases in frame from the first base. The V and J ends are trimmed by 5 bases and 4 bases, leaving 17 bases between them. As encoded in the germline V gene (reference sequence), CDR1 is SEHNR while CDR2 is FQNEAQ. The sample in question was PBMCs, obtained at disease progression, from a patient treated with ibrutinib. In this chain, TRBV7-9 is recombined with TRBJ1-2, with an unclear D gene assignment. The clonotype comes from a human donor with chronic lymphocytic leukemia. DNA sequence: TGTGCCAGCAGCCCCGACTCGGTGAGGGTCTATGGCTACACCTTC. Translation gives CASSPDSVRVYGYTF. Full variable domain (CDR3 extended with the reference TRBV7-9 and TRBJ1-2 proteins): DTGVSQNPRHKITKRGQNVTFRCDPISEHNRLYWYRQTLGQGPEFLTYFQNEAQLEKSRLLSDRFSAERPKGSFSTLEIQRTEQGDSAMYLCASSPDSVRVYGYTFGSGTRLTVV.